These T cell receptor beta chains were read from a single sample in a study of OX40 agonist ivuxolimab in advanced cancers. The assay was immunoSEQ multiplex PCR, and TCRdb's table has in-frame clones only and misses some. The table shows some 99,000 clones, with roughly 87% occurring only once. The sample in question was CD4+ or CD8+ T cells sorted from blood, obtained in a trial of the OX40 agonist ivuxolimab. Every receptor here comes from an adult with an advanced solid tumor such as melanoma, head and neck, liver or kidney cancer. CDR3s include the opening cysteine and the closing phenylalanine or tryptophan. A D gene is named only where the DNA matches it firmly. Expanded clones get a size class; other rows say once, few or many, or leave the size out.

TRBJ1-2 NA TRBV12-5 NA TGTGCTAGTGGTTCCCAGCTATATGGCTACACCTTC CASGSQLYGYTF
TRBJ2-3 NA TRBV10-3 TRBD1 TGTGCCATCAGTGAGAATGGACAGGGGGGTCCTAGCACAGATACGCAGTATTTT CAISENGQGGPSTDTQYF
TRBJ2-7 NA TRBV7-2 TRBD2 TGTGCCAGCAGATCCGGGGGGCGGGAGGACCTCCCCTACGAGCAGTACTTC CASRSGGREDLPYEQYF
TRBJ2-2 NA TRBV19 NA TGTGCCAGTAGTCACGTCACCGGGGAGCTGTTTTTT CASSHVTGELFF
TRBJ2-5 NA TRBV7-2 TRBD2 TGTGCCAGCAGCCACCAGCGGGGGAACCAAGAGACCCAGTACTTC CASSHQRGNQETQYF
TRBJ2-1 NA TRBV7-8 TRBD2 TGTGCCATCAACGGGGGAGGGCGGGCCAATGAGCAGTTCTTC CAINGGGRANEQFF
TRBJ1-5 NA TRBV7-8 TRBD1 TGTGCCAGCAGCCCGGGACAGGAGAGAAATCAGCCCCAGCATTTT CASSPGQERNQPQHF
TRBJ2-7 NA TRBV7-2 NA TGTGCCAGCAGCTTAGATACGGGCTCCTCCTACGAGCAGTACTTC CASSLDTGSSYEQYF
TRBJ1-2 NA TRBV30 NA TGTGCCTGGAGTGATTACCTAGGAAACTATGGCTACACCTTC CAWSDYLGNYGYTF
TRBJ2-2 NA TRBV5-8 TRBD1 TGTGCCAGTCGAGTGAGGGGACAGGGGTGGACCGGGGAGCTGTTTTTT CASRVRGQGWTGELFF
TRBJ2-7 once TRBV4-2 NA TGTGCCAGCAGCCCTGGACGGATACCCCCCTACGAGCAGTACTTC CASSPGRIPPYEQYF
TRBJ1-1 NA TRBV11-3 NA TGTGCCAGCAGCTTAAGGTACACTGAAGCTTTCTTT CASSLRYTEAFF
TRBJ1-5 NA TRBV19 NA TGTGCCAGTAGTATTTCTCGGCAGCAGCCCCAGCATTTT CASSISRQQPQHF
TRBJ2-2 NA TRBV25-1 TRBD1 TGTGCTGCGGGAAGGAGGACAGGGGGAGGTGGGGAGCTGTTTTTT CAAGRRTGGGGELFF
TRBJ2-2 NA TRBV19 NA TGTGCCAGTAGTATGGTCACCGGGGAGCTGTTTTTT CASSMVTGELFF
TRBJ1-1 few TRBV10-3 NA TGTGCCATCAGGGGGTCGAGTGGCACTGAAGCTTTCTTT CAIRGSSGTEAFF
TRBJ1-2 NA TRBV9 NA TGTGCCAGCAGCACCGAGGCCTATGGCTACACCTTC CASSTEAYGYTF
TRBJ2-7 NA TRBV10-3 NA TGTGCCATCAGTGGACCTCAACAGGGCCAGCAGTACTTC CAISGPQQGQQYF
TRBJ1-1 NA TRBV5-5 NA TGTGCCAGCAGCTCAGGGTTGGGAAACACTGAAGCTTTCTTT CASSSGLGNTEAFF
TRBJ1-5 NA TRBV5-6 NA TGTGCCAGCAGCTTGGCCCCGGGTCAGCCCCAGCATTTT CASSLAPGQPQHF
TRBJ1-3 NA TRBV5-8 NA TGTGCCAGCAGCTCCTTCGGTGGAAACACCATATATTTT CASSSFGGNTIYF
TRBJ2-1 once TRBV4-1 NA TGCGCCAGCAGCCAAGATCGAAGACAGGGAGGCAATGAGCAGTTCTTC CASSQDRRQGGNEQFF
TRBJ2-3 NA TRBV28 NA TGTGCCAGCAGTTTCCCGGGGGCCCAGGGAACAGATACGCAGTATTTT CASSFPGAQGTDTQYF
TRBJ2-3 NA TRBV6-6 NA TGTGCCAGCAGTTATCCCGGGACTGTCAGGTCAGATACGCAGTATTTT CASSYPGTVRSDTQYF
TRBJ2-1 NA TRBV4-3 TRBD2 TGCGCCAGCAGCCAAGATCATCCTAGGGAGGGTGAGCAGTTCTTC CASSQDHPREGEQFF
TRBJ2-2 NA TRBV11-1 TRBD1 TGTGCCAGCAGCCCCCTCCGGGACAGGGACACCGGGGAGCTGTTTTTT CASSPLRDRDTGELFF
TRBJ2-7 NA TRBV7-2 NA TGTGCCAGCAGCTTAGTTTCTGGACACCCCTACGAGCAGTACTTC CASSLVSGHPYEQYF
TRBJ2-5 NA TRBV4-1 TRBD1 TGCGCCAGCAGCCTCCGGACAGGTCAAGTGGAGACCCAGTACTTC CASSLRTGQVETQYF
TRBJ2-2 NA TRBV4-1 NA TGCGCCAGCAGCCAAGAACGGAGGGGTGTTTTGACAACCAACTCCGGGGAACTGTTTTTT CASSQERRGVLTTNSGELFF
TRBJ2-7 NA TRBV7-2 NA TGTGCCAGCAGCCGTAGCAGGACAGTCTACGAGCAGTACTTC CASSRSRTVYEQYF
TRBJ2-2 NA TRBV4-3 NA TGCGCCAGCAGCCAAGATCGCCAGGGAACGAAGCTGTTTTTT CASSQDRQGTKLFF
TRBJ2-1 NA TRBV4-2 TRBD2 TGTGCCAGCAGCCAAGTAGGGACTAGCGGGAGGGCATACAATGAGCAGTTCTTC CASSQVGTSGRAYNEQFF
TRBJ1-2 NA TRBV4-3 NA TGCGCCAGCAGCCAAGACGGGGAAGGTGCGGATGGCTACACCTTC CASSQDGEGADGYTF
TRBJ1-4 NA TRBV25-1 NA TGTGCCAGCAGTGAAACAAGGGTTGCAACTAATGAAAAACTGTTTTTT CASSETRVATNEKLFF
TRBJ2-1 NA TRBV11-3 TRBD2 TGTGCCAGCAGCCCTTTAAGCGGGAGATTAAGGAATGAGCAGTTCTTC CASSPLSGRLRNEQFF
TRBJ2-7 NA TRBV6-1 NA TGTGCCAGCAGTGATCCGGGACGGTCCTACGAGCAGTACTTC CASSDPGRSYEQYF
TRBJ2-5 NA TRBV27 TRBD1 TGTGCCAGCAGACTCCCAGGGGGCGGTCAAGAGACCCAGTACTTC CASRLPGGGQETQYF
TRBJ2-5 NA TRBV5-6 TRBD1 TGTGCCAGCAGCATGGGACAGGAACCCGAGAGGGAGACCCAGTACTTC CASSMGQEPERETQYF
TRBJ1-1 NA TRBV7-8 NA TGTGCCAGCAGCGGACCAGGGGTTGAAGCTTTCTTT CASSGPGVEAFF
TRBJ2-1 NA TRBV9 NA TGTGCCAGCAGCGCCCTGGGAGGCTCCTACAATGAGCAGTTCTTC CASSALGGSYNEQFF
TRBJ1-1 NA TRBV5-1 TRBD1 TGCGCCAGCAGCCCAACCCGGGACAGCCGGAACACTGAAGCTTTCTTT CASSPTRDSRNTEAFF
TRBJ1-1 NA TRBV6-1 NA TGTGCCAGCAGTGTGGGAGACGGTGAAGCTTTCTTT CASSVGDGEAFF
TRBJ2-3 NA TRBV5-4 NA TGTGCCAGCAGCTTGGCCCGGTTAGCCCCAGATACGCAGTATTTT CASSLARLAPDTQYF
TRBJ2-7 NA TRBV27 NA TGTGCCAGCAGTCGAACTCGGGGCGAGCAGTACTTC CASSRTRGEQYF
TRBJ1-1 NA TRBV4-3 NA TGCGCCAGCAGCCGCCGGAGCAACACTGAAGCTTTCTTT CASSRRSNTEAFF
TRBJ1-5 NA TRBV19 NA TGTGCCAGTAGTATAGTAGGCTCATATAGCAATCAGCCCCAGCATTTT CASSIVGSYSNQPQHF
TRBJ2-7 NA TRBV29-1 NA TGCAGCGTTGAAACTGGACAGAAAGGCGACGAGCAGTACTTC CSVETGQKGDEQYF
TRBJ1-2 once TRBV5-1 TRBD1 TGCGCCAGCAGCTTGGTAGCCAGGGGGCTCGACTACACCTTC CASSLVARGLDYTF
TRBJ2-3 once TRBV7-9 NA TGTGCCAGCAGCCGACGTCTAGATACGCAGTATTTT CASSRRLDTQYF
TRBJ1-1 NA TRBV7-2 NA TGTGCCAGCAGCCCAGGCTGGGGCGAAAATAGGGGAAACACTGAAGCTTTCTTT CASSPGWGENRGNTEAFF
TRBJ2-5 NA TRBV30 NA TGTGCCTGGAACCTCGAGATTCTAGAGACCCAGTACTTC CAWNLEILETQYF
TRBJ1-2 NA TRBV6-4 NA TGTGCCAGCAGTGGGAGCCCCCGGGGGCCGGGGGGCTACACCTTC CASSGSPRGPGGYTF
TRBJ2-2 NA TRBV10-3 TRBD1 TGTGCCATCAGCCGGGACAGGGGGCGCGACACCGGGGAGCTGTTTTTT CAISRDRGRDTGELFF
TRBJ2-3 NA TRBV7-2 TRBD2 TGTGCCAGCACCCTCCGGACTAGCGGGAGAGATACGCAGTATTTT CASTLRTSGRDTQYF
TRBJ1-2 NA TRBV7-2 TRBD1 TGTGCCAGCAGCTTAGGTTTCACAGGGGGCCATGGCTACACCTTC CASSLGFTGGHGYTF
TRBJ2-3 NA TRBV7-3 TRBD2 TGTGCCAGCAGCCCTAACGCGGGAGGGAGCACAGATACGCAGTATTTT CASSPNAGGSTDTQYF
TRBJ1-3 NA TRBV28 NA TGTGCCAGCCGGGGGGAGATCTCTGGAAACACCATATATTTT CASRGEISGNTIYF
TRBJ1-5 NA TRBV18 NA TGTGCCAGCTCCCGCATCACCGGGACCCCCCGGCCCCAGCATTTT CASSRITGTPRPQHF
TRBJ2-7 NA TRBV20-1 TRBD1 TGCAGTGCTGACAGGGGATGGGAGCAGTACTTC CSADRGWEQYF
TRBJ1-2 NA TRBV19 TRBD1 TGTGCCAGTAGTGCCCCCCCGGGACAGGGCTCCTATGGCTACACCTTC CASSAPPGQGSYGYTF